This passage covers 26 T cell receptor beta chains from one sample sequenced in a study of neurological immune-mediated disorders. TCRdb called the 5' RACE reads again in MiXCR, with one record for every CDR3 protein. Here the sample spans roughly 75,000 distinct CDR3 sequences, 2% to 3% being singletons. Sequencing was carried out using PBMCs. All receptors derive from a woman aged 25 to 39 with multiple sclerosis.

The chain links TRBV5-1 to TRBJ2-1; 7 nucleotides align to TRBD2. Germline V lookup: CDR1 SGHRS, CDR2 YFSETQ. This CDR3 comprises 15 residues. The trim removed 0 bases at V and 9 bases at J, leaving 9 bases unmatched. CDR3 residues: CASSLDWTRGGEQFF. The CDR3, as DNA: TGCGCCAGCAGCTTGGATTGGACTAGGGGTGGTGAGCAGTTCTTC. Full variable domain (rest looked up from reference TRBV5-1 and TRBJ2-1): KAGVTQTPRYLIKTRGQQVTLSCSPISGHRSVSWYQQTPGQGLQFLFEYFSETQRNKGNFPGRFSGRQFSNSRSEMNVSTLELGDSALYLCASSLDWTRGGEQFFGPGTRLTVL.

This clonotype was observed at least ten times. CDR3 bases: TGTGCCAGCAGTACGATACCGGGCCATGAGCAGTTCTTC. Protein sequence: CASSTIPGHEQFF. The chain couples TRBV6-2 or TRBV6-3 to TRBJ2-1; D gene ambiguous. Germline V lookup: CDR1 MNHEY, CDR2 SVGEGT. CDR3 size: 13 residues. V was clipped by 5 bases and J by 8 bases, with 13 bases between them.

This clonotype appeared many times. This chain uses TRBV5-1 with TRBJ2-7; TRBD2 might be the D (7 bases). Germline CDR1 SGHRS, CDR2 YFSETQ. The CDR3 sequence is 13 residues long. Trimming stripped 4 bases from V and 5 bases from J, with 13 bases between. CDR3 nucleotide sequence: TGCGCCAGCAGCCCACGGGGGGCCAACGAGCAGTACTTC. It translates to CASSPRGANEQYF.

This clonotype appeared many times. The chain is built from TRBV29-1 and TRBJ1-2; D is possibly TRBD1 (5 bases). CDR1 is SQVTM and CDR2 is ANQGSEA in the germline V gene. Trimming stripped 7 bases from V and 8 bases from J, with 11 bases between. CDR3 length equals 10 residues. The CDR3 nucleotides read TGCAGCGGGGGGACGGGGGGCTACACCTTC. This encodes CSGGTGGYTF.

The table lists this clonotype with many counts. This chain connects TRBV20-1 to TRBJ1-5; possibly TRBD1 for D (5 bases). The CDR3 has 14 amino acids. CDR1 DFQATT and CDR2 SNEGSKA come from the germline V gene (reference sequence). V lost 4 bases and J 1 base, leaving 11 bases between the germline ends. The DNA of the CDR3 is TGCAGTGCTACGACAGCTCTAAGCAATCAGCCCCAGCATTTT. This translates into CSATTALSNQPQHF.

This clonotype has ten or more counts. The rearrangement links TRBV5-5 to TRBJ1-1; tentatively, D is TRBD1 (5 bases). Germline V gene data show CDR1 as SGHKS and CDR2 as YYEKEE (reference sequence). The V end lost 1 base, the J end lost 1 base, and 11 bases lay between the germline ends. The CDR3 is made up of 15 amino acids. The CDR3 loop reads CASSLSPGTNTEAFF. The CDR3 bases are TGTGCCAGCAGCTTGTCCCCAGGGACGAACACTGAAGCTTTCTTT. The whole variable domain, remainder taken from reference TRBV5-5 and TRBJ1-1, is DAGVTQSPTHLIKTRGQQVTLRCSPISGHKSVSWYQQVLGQGPQFIFQYYEKEERGRGNFPDRFSARQFPNYSSELNVNALLLGDSALYLCASSLSPGTNTEAFFGQGTRLTVV.

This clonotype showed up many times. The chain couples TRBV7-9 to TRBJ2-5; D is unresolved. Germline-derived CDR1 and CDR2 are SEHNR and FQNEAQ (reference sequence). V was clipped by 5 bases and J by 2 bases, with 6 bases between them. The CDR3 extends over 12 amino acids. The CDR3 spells CASSAEQETQYF. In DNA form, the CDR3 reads TGTGCCAGCAGCGCCGAACAAGAGACCCAGTACTTC.

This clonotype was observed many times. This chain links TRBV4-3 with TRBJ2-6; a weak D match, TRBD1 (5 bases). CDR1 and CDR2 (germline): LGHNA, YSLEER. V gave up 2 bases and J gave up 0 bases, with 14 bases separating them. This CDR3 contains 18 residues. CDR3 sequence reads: CASSQPPARGSGANVLTF. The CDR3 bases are TGCGCCAGCAGCCAACCGCCGGCTAGGGGCTCTGGGGCCAACGTCCTGACTTTC.

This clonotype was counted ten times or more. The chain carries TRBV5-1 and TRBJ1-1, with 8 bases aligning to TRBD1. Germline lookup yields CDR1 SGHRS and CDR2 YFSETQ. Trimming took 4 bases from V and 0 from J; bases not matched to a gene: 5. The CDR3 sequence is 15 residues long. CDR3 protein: CASSPWTGLNTEAFF. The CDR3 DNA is TGCGCCAGCAGCCCCTGGACAGGGCTGAACACTGAAGCTTTCTTT.

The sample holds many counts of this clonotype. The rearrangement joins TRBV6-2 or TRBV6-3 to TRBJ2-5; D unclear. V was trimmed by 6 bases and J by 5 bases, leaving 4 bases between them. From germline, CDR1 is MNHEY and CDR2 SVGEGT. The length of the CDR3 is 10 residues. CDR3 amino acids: CASSGETQYF. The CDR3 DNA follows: TGTGCCAGCAGCGGGGAGACCCAGTACTTC.

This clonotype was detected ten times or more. The CDR3 is CASRGGLANTDTQYF. The DNA of the CDR3 is TGTGCCAGCAGGGGCGGGCTAGCGAACACAGATACGCAGTATTTT. The chain couples TRBV6-5 to TRBJ2-3, with D possibly being TRBD2 (6 bases). The V gene's germline CDR1 is MNHEY and CDR2 SVGAGI. V dropped 6 bases and J dropped 2 bases, with 15 bases sitting between them. The length of the CDR3 is 15 residues.

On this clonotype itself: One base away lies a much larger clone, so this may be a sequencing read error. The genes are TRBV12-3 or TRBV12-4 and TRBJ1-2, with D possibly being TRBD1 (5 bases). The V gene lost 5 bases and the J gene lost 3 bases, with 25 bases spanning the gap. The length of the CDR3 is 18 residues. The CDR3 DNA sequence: TGTGCCAGCAGTCCCCTCCGAGGGGAAGGAGCTAAGGACTATGGCTACACCTTC. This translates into CASSPLRGEGAKDYGYTF.

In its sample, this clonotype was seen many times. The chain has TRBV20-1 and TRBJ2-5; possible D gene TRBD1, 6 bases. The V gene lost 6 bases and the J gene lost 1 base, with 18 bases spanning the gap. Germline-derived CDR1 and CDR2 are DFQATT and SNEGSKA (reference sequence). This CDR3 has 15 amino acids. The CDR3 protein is CSAGSDRRLQETQYF. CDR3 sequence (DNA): TGCAGTGCGGGGAGTGACAGGCGCCTCCAAGAGACCCAGTACTTC.

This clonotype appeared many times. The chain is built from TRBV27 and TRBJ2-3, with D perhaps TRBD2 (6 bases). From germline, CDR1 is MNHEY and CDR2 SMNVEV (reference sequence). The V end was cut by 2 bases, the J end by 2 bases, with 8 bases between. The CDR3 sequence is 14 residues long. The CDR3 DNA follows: TGTGCCAGCAGTTTACGGGACTTCACAGATACGCAGTATTTT. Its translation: CASSLRDFTDTQYF.

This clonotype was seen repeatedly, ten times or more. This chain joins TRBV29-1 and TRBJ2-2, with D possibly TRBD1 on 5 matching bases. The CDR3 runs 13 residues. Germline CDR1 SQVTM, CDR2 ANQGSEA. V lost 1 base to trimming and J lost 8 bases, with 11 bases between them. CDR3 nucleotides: TGCAGCGTTGAAGCCCAGGGCTCTGGGGAGCTGTTTTTT. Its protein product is CSVEAQGSGELFF.

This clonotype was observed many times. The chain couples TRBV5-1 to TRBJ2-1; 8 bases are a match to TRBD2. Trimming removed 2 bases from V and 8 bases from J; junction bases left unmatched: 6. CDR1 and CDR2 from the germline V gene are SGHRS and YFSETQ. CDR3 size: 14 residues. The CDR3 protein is CASSFGTSHHEQFF. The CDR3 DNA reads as TGCGCCAGCAGCTTCGGGACTAGTCATCATGAGCAGTTCTTC.

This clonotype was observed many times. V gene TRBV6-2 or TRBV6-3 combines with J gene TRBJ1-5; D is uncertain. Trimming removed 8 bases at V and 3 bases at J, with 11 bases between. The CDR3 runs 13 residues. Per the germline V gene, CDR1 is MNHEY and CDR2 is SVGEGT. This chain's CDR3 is CASQNEHNQPQHF. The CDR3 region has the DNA TGTGCCAGCCAGAATGAGCACAATCAGCCCCAGCATTTT.

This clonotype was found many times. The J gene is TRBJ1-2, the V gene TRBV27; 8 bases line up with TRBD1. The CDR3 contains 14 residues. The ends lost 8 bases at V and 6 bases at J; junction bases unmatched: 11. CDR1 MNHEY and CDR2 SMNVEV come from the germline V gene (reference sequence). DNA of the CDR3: TGTGCCAGCGGACAGGGTCGTTTCCAGCATGGCTACACCTTC. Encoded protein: CASGQGRFQHGYTF.

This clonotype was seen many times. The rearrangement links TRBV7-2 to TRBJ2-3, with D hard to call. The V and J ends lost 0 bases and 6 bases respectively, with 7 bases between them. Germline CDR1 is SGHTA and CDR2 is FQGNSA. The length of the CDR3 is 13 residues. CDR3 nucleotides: TGTGCCAGCAGCTTAGCACGGCGTGATACGCAGTATTTT. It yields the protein CASSLARRDTQYF.

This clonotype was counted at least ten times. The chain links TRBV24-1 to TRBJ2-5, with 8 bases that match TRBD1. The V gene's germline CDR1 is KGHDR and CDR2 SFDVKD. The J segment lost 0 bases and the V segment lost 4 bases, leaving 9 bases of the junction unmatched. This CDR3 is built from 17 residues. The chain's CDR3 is CATSDPSRGRNQETQYF. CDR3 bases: TGTGCCACCAGTGACCCATCCAGGGGGCGGAACCAAGAGACCCAGTACTTC.

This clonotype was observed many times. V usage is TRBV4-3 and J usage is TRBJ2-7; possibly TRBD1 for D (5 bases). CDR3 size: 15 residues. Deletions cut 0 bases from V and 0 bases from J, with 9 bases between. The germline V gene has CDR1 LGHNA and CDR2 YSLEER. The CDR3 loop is CASSQDLTDSYEQYF. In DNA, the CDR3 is TGCGCCAGCAGCCAAGACCTGACAGACTCCTACGAGCAGTACTTC.

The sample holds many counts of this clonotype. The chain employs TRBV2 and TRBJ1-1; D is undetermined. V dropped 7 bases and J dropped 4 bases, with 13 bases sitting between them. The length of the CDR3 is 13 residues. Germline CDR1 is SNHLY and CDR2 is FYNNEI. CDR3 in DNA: TGTGCCAGCATCCCCGGCGTTCCCACTGAAGCTTTCTTT. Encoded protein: CASIPGVPTEAFF.

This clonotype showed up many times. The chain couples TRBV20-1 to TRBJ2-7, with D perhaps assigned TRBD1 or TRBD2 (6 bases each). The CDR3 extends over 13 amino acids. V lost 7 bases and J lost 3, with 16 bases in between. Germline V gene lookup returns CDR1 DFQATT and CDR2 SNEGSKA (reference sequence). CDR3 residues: CSVPGATGYEQYF. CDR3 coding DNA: TGCAGTGTCCCGGGGGCAACAGGCTACGAGCAGTACTTC.

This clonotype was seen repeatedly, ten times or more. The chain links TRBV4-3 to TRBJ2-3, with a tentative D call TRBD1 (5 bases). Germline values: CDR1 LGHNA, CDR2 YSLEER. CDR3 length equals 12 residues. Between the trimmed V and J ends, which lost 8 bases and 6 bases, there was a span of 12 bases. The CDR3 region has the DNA TGCGCCAGCTCATTCAGGGCTGATACGCAGTATTTT. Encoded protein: CASSFRADTQYF.

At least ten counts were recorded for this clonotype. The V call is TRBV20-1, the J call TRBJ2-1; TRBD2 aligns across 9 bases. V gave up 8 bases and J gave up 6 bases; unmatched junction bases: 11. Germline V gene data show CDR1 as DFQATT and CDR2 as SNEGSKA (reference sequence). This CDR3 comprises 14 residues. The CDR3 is CSKRAGAGGNEQFF. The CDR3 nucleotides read TGCAGTAAGCGGGCAGGAGCGGGAGGCAATGAGCAGTTCTTC.

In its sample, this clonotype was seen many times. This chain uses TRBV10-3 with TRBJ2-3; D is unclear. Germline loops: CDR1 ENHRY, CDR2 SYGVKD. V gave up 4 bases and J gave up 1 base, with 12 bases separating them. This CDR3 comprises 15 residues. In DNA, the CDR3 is TGTGCCATCAGTGCAAACAGTGCTCGCACAGATACGCAGTATTTT. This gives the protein CAISANSARTDTQYF.